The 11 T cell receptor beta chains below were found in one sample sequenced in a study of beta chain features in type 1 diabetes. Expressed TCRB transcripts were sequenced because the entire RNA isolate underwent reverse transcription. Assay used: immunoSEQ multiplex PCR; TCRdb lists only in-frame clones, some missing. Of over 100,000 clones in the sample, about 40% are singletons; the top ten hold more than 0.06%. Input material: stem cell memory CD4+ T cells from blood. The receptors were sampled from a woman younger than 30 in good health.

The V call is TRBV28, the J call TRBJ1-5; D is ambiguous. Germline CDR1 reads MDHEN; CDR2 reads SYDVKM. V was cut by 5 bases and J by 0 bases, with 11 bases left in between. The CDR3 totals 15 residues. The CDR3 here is CASSIIGVSNQPQHF. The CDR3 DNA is TGTGCCAGCAGTATTATAGGAGTTAGCAATCAGCCCCAGCATTTT.

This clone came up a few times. CDR3 protein: CASSLILAGGSEQFF. The CDR3 DNA reads as TGTGCCAGCAGCTTAATCCTAGCGGGAGGGAGTGAGCAGTTCTTC. V and J are TRBV7-2 and TRBJ2-1; TRBD2 matches 12 bases. Germline V gene data show CDR1 as SGHTA and CDR2 as FQGNSA. V lost 2 bases, J lost 9 bases, and 5 bases stayed unmatched. The CDR3 runs to 15 residues.

The CDR3 loop is CASSLSGTYEQYF. The CDR3 bases are TGTGCCAGCTCACTTAGCGGGACCTACGAGCAGTACTTC. This chain connects TRBV18 to TRBJ2-7; 8 bases align to TRBD2. Germline V lookup: CDR1 KGHSH, CDR2 LQKENI. V lost 4 bases and J lost 2; bases outside the gene matches: 1. The CDR3 loop spans 13 amino acids. Full variable domain (missing parts from reference TRBV18 and TRBJ2-7): NAGVMQNPRHLVRRRGQEARLRCSPMKGHSHVYWYRQLPEEGLKFMVYLQKENIIDESGMPKERFSAEFPKEGPSILRIQQVVRGDSAAYFCASSLSGTYEQYFGPGTRLTVT.

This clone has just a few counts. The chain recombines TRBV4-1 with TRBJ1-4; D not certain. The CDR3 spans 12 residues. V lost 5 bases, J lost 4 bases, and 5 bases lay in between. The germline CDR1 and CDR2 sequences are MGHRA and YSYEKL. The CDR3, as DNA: TGCGCCAGCAGCTCCCGTAATGAAAAACTGTTTTTT. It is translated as CASSSRNEKLFF.

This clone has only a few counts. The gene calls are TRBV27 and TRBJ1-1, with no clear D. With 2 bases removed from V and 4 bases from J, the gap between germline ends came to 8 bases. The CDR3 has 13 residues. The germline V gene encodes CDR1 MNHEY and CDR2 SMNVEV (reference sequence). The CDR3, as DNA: TGTGCCAGCAGTTTAGAGGGCGTCACTGAAGCTTTCTTT. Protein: CASSLEGVTEAFF.

The CDR3: CASRNTGELFF. The CDR3 DNA sequence: TGTGCCAGTAGAAACACCGGGGAGCTGTTTTTT. The chain carries TRBV2 and TRBJ2-2; D remains unclear. Germline V gene lookup returns CDR1 SNHLY and CDR2 FYNNEI. V lost 9 bases, J lost 2 bases, and 4 bases lay in between. CDR3 length: 11 residues. Supplemented by reference TRBV2 and TRBJ2-2, the full variable domain reads EPEVTQTPSHQVTQMGQEVILRCVPISNHLYFYWYRQILGQKVEFLVSFYNNEISEKSEIFDDQFSVERPDGSNFTLKIRSTKLEDSAMYFCASRNTGELFFGEGSRLTVL.

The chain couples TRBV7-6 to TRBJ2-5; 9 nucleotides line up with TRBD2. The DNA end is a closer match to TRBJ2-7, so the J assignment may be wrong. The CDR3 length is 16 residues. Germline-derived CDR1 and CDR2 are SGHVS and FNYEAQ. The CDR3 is CASTPNRAGGPDEQYF. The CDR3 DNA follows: TGTGCCAGCACCCCTAACCGAGCGGGAGGTCCCGACGAGCAGTACTTC.

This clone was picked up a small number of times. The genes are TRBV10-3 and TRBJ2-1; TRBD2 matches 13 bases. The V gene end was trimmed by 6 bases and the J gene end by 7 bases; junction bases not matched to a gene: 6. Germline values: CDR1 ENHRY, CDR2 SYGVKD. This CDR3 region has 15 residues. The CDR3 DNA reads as TGTGCCATCAGCCGGACTAGCGGGAGTAGGAATGAGCAGTTCTTC. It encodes CAISRTSGSRNEQFF.

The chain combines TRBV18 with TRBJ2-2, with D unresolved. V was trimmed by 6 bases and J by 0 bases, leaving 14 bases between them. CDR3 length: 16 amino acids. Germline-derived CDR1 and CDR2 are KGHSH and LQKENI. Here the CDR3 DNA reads TGTGCCAGCTCCCCCCTAGGCGCGGCGAACACCGGGGAGCTGTTTTTT. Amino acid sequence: CASSPLGAANTGELFF.

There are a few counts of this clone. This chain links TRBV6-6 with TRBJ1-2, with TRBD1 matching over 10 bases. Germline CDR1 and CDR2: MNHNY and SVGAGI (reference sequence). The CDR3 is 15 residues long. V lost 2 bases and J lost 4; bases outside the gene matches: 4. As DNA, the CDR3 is TGTGCCAGCAGTTACGGGACAGGGGCGGGCTATGGCTACACCTTC. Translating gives CASSYGTGAGYGYTF.

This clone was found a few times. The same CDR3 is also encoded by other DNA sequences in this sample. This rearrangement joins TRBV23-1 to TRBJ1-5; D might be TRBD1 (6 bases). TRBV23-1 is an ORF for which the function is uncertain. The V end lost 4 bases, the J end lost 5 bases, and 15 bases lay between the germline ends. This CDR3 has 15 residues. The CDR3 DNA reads TGCGCCAGCAGTCGTACAGGGTTGAGGGATCAGCCCCAGCATTTT. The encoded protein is CASSRTGLRDQPQHF.